The entry that follows covers one T cell receptor (beta chain) sequence. The record originates from a study of Ad26.COV2.S vaccination and SARS-CoV-2 variants. The assay was immunoSEQ multiplex PCR, and TCRdb's table has in-frame clones only and misses some. Of roughly 300,000 clones listed, roughly 90% are singletons. Treatment indicated: over 15 received Ad26.COV2.S at low or high dose, single or two shots; about 5 received placebo; per-sample allocation not given. Samples were taken on day 63 after the first vaccine or placebo injection. CDR3 length: 14 residues. V gave up 9 bases and J gave up 4 bases, with 18 bases separating them. Looked up from germline, CDR1 is LNHDA and CDR2 is SQIVND (reference sequence).

The sample consisted of peripheral blood, taken in a trial of Ad26.COV2.S vaccine versus placebo. The chain couples TRBV19 to TRBJ1-1; D is possibly TRBD1 (6 bases). The TCR originated in a person between 18 and 65 years old who received the Ad26.COV2.S COVID-19 vaccine or a placebo. DNA for the CDR3: TGTGCCAGCATACCAGTGGGGGCCGGCACTGAAGCTTTCTTT. It codes for CASIPVGAGTEAFF.